Reported below is one T cell receptor (beta chain). This specimen comes from a study of shared clonotypes between healthy human individuals. The CDR3 runs 16 residues. The trim removed 0 bases at V and 3 bases at J, leaving 5 bases unmatched. Germline-derived CDR1 and CDR2 are MNHEY and SVGAGI. Per the study methods: Filtering differed for immunoSEQ, which gave only junction sequences without quality scores. Produced via immunoSEQ multiplex PCR; TCRdb's table is partial and in-frame only. V, J and clone size derive from that table, while D and trimming were established from the DNA sequence. The table shows 1,400,000 or so clones, with approximately 98.5% occurring only once.

V gene TRBV6-5 combines with J gene TRBJ1-1, with 9 bases that match TRBD1. The sequence was obtained from a young man in good health. Sample: naive CD4+ T cells sorted from blood. Specified subset: CD45RA+ positively selected. This CDR3 is CASSYSPQGADTEAFF. In DNA, the CDR3 is TGTGCCAGCAGTTACTCGCCACAGGGGGCGGACACTGAAGCTTTCTTT.